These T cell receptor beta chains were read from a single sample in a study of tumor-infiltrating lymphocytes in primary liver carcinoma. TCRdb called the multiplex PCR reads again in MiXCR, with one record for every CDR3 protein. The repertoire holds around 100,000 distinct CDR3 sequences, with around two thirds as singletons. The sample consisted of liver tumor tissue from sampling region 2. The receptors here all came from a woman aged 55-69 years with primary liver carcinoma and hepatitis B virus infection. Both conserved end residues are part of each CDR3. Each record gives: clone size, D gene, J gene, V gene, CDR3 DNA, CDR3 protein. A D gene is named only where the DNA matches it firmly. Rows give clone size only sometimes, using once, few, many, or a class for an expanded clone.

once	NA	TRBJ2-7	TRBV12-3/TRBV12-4	TGTGCCAGTAGCCCCGAGCTCGAGCAGTACTTC	CASSPELEQYF
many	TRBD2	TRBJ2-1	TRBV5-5	TGTGCCAGCAGACCCAGACTAGCGGGAAGGGGTTCGGCCTACAATGAGCAGTTCTTC	CASRPRLAGRGSAYNEQFF
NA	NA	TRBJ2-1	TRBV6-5	TGTGTCAGCAGCGCGGCGGCGGCAGGGTACTACGAGCAGTTCTTC	CVSSAAAAGYYEQFF
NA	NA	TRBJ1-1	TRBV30	TGTGCCTGGAGTTCGGTCATGGACACTGAAGCTTTCTTT	CAWSSVMDTEAFF
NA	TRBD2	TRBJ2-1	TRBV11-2	TGTGTCAGCGGCTTGGTGTCTAGCGGGAGCAATGAGCAGTTCTTC	CVSGLVSSGSNEQFF
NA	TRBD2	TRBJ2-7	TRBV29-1	TGCAGCGTCCGGGAACTAGCGGTAAACTCCTACGAGCATTACTTC	CSVRELAVNSYEHYF
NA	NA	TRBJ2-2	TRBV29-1	TGCAGCGTCACGAGGCACTCTGGCGGGGAGCTATTTTTT	CSVTRHSGGELFF
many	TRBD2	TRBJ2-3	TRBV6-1	TGTGCCAGCAGTACTGAAATTGCGGGAGGGGATACGCAGTATTTT	CASSTEIAGGDTQYF
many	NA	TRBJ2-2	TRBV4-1	TGCGCCAGCAGCCAACCTACCACCCCCCGCGGGGAGCTGTTTTTT	CASSQPTTPRGELFF
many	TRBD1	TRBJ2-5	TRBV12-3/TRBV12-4	TGTGCCAGCAGGGACAGGGTAGGCGAGACCCAGTACTTC	CASRDRVGETQYF
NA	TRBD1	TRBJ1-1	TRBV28	TGTGCCAGCAGTTTGCAGAGAGGGACAGCTATCTTT	CASSLQRGTAIF
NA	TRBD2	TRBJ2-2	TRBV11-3	TGTGCCAGCAGCTCCGGGACTATCGGGAGAAAGGGGAACACTGGGGAGCTGTTATTT	CASSSGTIGRKGNTGELLF
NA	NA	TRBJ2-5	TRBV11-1	TGTGCCAGAGGCCTAGGATTGGGCGCCTCACTAGAGACCCAGTACTTC	CARGLGLGASLETQYF
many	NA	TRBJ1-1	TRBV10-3	TGTGCCATCCGATCGGACCCTTACACTGAAGCTTTCTTT	CAIRSDPYTEAFF
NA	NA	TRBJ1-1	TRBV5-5	TGTGCCAGTAGTATGGGAGGGAATGAAGCTTTCTTT	CASSMGGNEAFF
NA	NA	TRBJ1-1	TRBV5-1	TGCGTCAGCAGCTTGGGCACAGCTAACACTGAAGCTTCCTTT	CVSSLGTANTEASF
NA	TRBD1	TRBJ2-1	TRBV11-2	TGTGCCAGCAGCGAGCCGACAGGGGTTTTTGAAAATGAGCAGTTATTC	CASSEPTGVFENEQLF
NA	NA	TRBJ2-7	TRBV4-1	TGCGCCAGGAGCCAAGGTCCAGGGCATTACGAGCAGTACTTC	CARSQGPGHYEQYF
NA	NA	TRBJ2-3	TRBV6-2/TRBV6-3	TGTGCGAGCAGTTACTACATGGATACGCAGTATTTT	CASSYYMDTQYF
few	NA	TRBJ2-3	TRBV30	TGTGCCTGGGCCCGCACACCTGGTACGCAGTATTTT	CAWARTPGTQYF
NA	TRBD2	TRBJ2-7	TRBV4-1	TGTGCCAGCAGCCAAGAACGGGGGGTCTTATCCTACGAGCAGTACTTC	CASSQERGVLSYEQYF
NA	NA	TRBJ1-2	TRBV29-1	TGTAGCGTTGACCCTAACTATTGCTACACCTTC	CSVDPNYCYTF
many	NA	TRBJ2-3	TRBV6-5	TGTGCCAGCAGTCACTCCGGGGGAGTCCTAATGGCAGATACGCAGTATTTT	CASSHSGGVLMADTQYF
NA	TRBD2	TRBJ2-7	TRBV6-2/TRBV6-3	TGTGCCAGTTCGTGGGCGGGAGAGCGGCAGTACTTC	CASSWAGERQYF
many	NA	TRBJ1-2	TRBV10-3	TGTGCCATCAGGGGGGATCGCTATGGCTACACCTTC	CAIRGDRYGYTF
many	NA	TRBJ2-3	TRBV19	TGTGCCAGTAGTAACGGAGCAGATACGCAGTATTTT	CASSNGADTQYF
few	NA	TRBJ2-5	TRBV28	TGTGCCAGCAGTGTAACAGGGCAAGGGACCCAGTACTTC	CASSVTGQGTQYF
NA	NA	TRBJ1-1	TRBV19	TGTGCCAGAAGTGCGACATGGCGGACTGAAGCTTTCTTT	CARSATWRTEAFF
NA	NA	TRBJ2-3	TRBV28	TGTGCCAGCCTCGTCGGGGTAATTAGCAAAGATAGGCAGTATTTT	CASLVGVISKDRQYF
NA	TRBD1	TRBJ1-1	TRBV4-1	TGCACCAGCTGCCAAACGGACAGGGGTGAAGCTTTCTTT	CTSCQTDRGEAFF
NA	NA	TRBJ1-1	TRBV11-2	TGTGCTAGCAGCCCACATCAGCACGGACACATTCGCTTTTGGGGATATGAAGCTTTCTTT	CASSPHQHGHIRFWGYEAFF
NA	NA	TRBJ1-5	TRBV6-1	TGTGCCAGCAGCTGGGCAGCGGATCAGTCCCAGCATTTT	CASSWAADQSQHF
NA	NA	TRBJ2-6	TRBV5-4	TGTGCCAGCAGCCACGGTAAGGGCTCTGGGGCCAACGTCCTGACTTTC	CASSHGKGSGANVLTF
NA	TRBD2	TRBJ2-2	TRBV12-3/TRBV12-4	TGTGCCAGCAGTCTCAACAGCGGGAGACTGGGCGGCGAGCTTTTTTTT	CASSLNSGRLGGELFF
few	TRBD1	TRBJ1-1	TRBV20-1	TGCAGTGCTAGGGAAGCCACAGGGGTCACTGAAGCTTTCTTT	CSAREATGVTEAFF
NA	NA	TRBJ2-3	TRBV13	TGTGCCAGCAGCTCCCCTAGGGGGATGTCTTATACTCAGTATTTT	CASSSPRGMSYTQYF
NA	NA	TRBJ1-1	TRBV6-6	TGTGCCAGCTTGCCGGTGCACAGCCCCGGGGGGGCTGAAGCTTTCTTT	CASLPVHSPGGAEAFF
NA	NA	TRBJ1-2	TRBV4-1	TGCGCCAGCAGTCAGTTGCGGTTGGTCCTAGTCGTGGGGATCTACACCTTC	CASSQLRLVLVVGIYTF
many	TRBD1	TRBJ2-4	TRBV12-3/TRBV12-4	TGTGCCAGCCCGTCTGAGGCGTCGGGACAGAAAAACATTCAGTACTTC	CASPSEASGQKNIQYF
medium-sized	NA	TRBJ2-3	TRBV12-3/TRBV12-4	TGTGCCAGCAGCCTAAGGGCCGGGAACACAGATACGCAGTATTTT	CASSLRAGNTDTQYF
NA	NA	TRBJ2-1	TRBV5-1	TGCGCCAGCAGCAGTGCGCCCTACAATGAGCAGTTCTTC	CASSSAPYNEQFF
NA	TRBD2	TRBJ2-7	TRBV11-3	TGTGACAGTAGCTTAGAAGCTAGCGGGAGACATCTTCGAACAACCTACGAACAGTACTTC	CDSSLEASGRHLRTTYEQYF